This T cell receptor beta chain was found in a study of cytomegalovirus exposure and HLA in healthy donors. Study at large: The same platform was used for the roughly 130 validation repertoires as for the roughly 700 first-cohort repertoires, as reported in a later analysis. The study's findings and limits: The CMV antigen specificity of a few CMV-associated chains was confirmed through in vitro analysis.

The roughly 120-subject validation cohort, separate from the 666-subject first cohort, included the donors. On this clone itself: Antigen: not known.

CDR1 and CDR2 (germline): SEHNR, FQNEAQ (reference sequence). The CDR3 contains 15 residues. The ends were cut back, 5 bases at V and 0 bases at J, with 8 bases in the middle. The data were produced by immunoSEQ multiplex PCR, yet TCRdb's version contains in-frame clones alone and is incomplete. The data contain 130,000 to 150,000 clones, approximately 91% of them seen just once; the ten biggest clones take up 0.6% to 0.85%. The sample comprised PBMCs. This chain links TRBV7-9 with TRBJ2-6; D not certain. The clonotype comes from a man between 18 and 35 years old in good health and CMV-seronegative. CDR3 loop: CASSASGSGANVLTF. The CDR3 coding sequence is TGTGCCAGCAGCGCCTCGGGCTCTGGGGCCAACGTCCTGACTTTC.